This T cell receptor beta chain was observed in a study of T cell repertoires in cytomegalovirus infection. Points on this clonotype: Its antigen remains unknown.

Each CDR3 protein is one row after TCRdb ran MiXCR on the reads. The data show roughly 180,000 distinct CDR3 sequences, roughly 21% seen once. The clonotype comes from a human donor in good health (CMV status not recorded). Some clones in this sample may be carry-over from other donors' samples. Sequencing was performed on CD8+ T cells from cultured PBMCs, taken from culture after CMV antigen stimulation.

The CDR3 protein is CASSHAKGYSGGLSYNSPLHF. CDR3 nucleotide sequence: TGCGCCAGCAGCCACGCCAAGGGATACTCAGGCGGACTCTCCTATAATTCACCCCTCCACTTT. The chain joins TRBV4-1 to TRBJ1-6; D is ambiguous. The CDR3 loop spans 21 amino acids. The V gene's germline CDR1 is MGHRA and CDR2 YSYEKL. Between the trimmed V and J ends, which lost 3 bases and 0 bases, there was a span of 24 bases.